The present TCR beta chain was sequenced within a study of T cell responses to AZD1222 COVID-19 vaccine. Study-wide points: The study identified only five to seven AZD1222 recipients as seropositive at baseline. Two AZD1222 doses significantly raised spike-specific TCR breadth and depth over controls. Donors skewed white British and female; clonal diversity was possibly underestimated. Unmutated variant regions are reportedly the target of nearly half of TCRs that are spike-specific.

On this clone itself: Its specificity is not known.

Sequencing was performed with immunoSEQ multiplex PCR; in TCRdb, only in-frame clones are kept and a portion is missing. Of over 75,000 clones detected, 75% to 90% appear once; the ten largest clones hold about 2.5%. The CDR3 runs 15 residues. Germline V gene lookup returns CDR1 LGHNA and CDR2 YNFKEQ. The germline V and J ends were trimmed by 1 base and 1 base, with 10 bases remaining between them. This sequence was found in an adult who received the AZD1222 COVID-19 vaccine. The material was peripheral blood, obtained 28 days after the second AZD1222 dose. The chain carries TRBV4-2 and TRBJ2-5; maybe TRBD1 (6 bases). Written as DNA, the CDR3 is TGTGCCAGCAGCCAAGCGGACAGAGTCCAAGAGACCCAGTACTTC. Protein product: CASSQADRVQETQYF.